This T cell receptor (beta chain) stems from a study of OX40 agonist ivuxolimab in advanced cancers. Looking at the study overall: One hepatocellular carcinoma and a couple of cutaneous melanoma patients partially responded.

Sequencing was performed with immunoSEQ multiplex PCR; in TCRdb, only in-frame clones are kept and a portion is missing. Of under 85,000 clones in the sample, around 85% were seen once. Trimming took 1 base from V and 8 from J, leaving 8 bases between them. The germline V gene has CDR1 MDHEN and CDR2 SYDVKM. This CDR3 comprises 12 residues. Patients who had autoimmune disease history or got systemic immunosuppression were left out. V usage is TRBV28 and J usage is TRBJ1-1; D unclear. This specimen consisted of CD4+ or CD8+ T cells sorted from blood, obtained in a trial of the OX40 agonist ivuxolimab. The sequence derives from an adult with an advanced solid tumor such as melanoma, head and neck, liver or kidney cancer. DNA for the CDR3: TGTGCCAGCAGTTTATCCAGAAGAGAAGCTTTCTTT. Its translation is CASSLSRREAFF.